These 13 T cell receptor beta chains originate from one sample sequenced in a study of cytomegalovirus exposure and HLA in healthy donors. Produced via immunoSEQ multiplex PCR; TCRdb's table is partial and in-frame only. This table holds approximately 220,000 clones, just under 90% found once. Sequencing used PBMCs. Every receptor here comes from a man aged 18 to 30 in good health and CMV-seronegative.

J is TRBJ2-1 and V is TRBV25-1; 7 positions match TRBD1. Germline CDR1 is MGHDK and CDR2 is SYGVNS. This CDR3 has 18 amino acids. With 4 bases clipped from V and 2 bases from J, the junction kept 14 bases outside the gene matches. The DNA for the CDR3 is TGTGCCAGCAGTGGTTGGGACAGCCTTACCGGACCCTACAATGAGCAGTTCTTC. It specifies CASSGWDSLTGPYNEQFF.

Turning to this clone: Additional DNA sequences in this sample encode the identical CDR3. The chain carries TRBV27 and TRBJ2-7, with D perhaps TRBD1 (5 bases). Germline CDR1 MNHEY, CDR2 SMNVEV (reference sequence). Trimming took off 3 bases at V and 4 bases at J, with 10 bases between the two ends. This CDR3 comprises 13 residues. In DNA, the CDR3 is TGTGCCAGCAGTTTTGGCAGGGCATACGAGCAGTACTTC. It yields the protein CASSFGRAYEQYF.

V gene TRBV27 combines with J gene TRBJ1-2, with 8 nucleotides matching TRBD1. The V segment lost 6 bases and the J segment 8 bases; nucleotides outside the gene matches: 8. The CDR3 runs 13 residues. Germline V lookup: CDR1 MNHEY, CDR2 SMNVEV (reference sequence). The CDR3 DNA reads TGTGCCAGCAGCTCCTGGGGACAGGAAGGCTACACCTTC. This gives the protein CASSSWGQEGYTF.

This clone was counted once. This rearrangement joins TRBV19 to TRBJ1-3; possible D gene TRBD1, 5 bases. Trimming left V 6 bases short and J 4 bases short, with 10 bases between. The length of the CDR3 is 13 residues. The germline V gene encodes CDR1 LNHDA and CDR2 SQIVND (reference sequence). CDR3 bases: TGTGCCAGTAGGCCGGGGGGAGGAAACACCATATATTTT. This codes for CASRPGGGNTIYF.

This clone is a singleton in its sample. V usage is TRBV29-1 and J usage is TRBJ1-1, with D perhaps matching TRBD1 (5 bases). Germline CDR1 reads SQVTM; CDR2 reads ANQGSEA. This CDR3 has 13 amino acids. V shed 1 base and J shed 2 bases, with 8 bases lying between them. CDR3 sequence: CSVEVGTNTEAFF. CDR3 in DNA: TGCAGCGTTGAAGTAGGGACTAACACTGAAGCTTTCTTT.

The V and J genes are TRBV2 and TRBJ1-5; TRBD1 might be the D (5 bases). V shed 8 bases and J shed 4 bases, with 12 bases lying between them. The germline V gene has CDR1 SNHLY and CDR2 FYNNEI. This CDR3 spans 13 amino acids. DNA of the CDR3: TGTGCCAGCGTCCGGGGGAAAAATCAGCCCCAGCATTTT. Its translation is CASVRGKNQPQHF.

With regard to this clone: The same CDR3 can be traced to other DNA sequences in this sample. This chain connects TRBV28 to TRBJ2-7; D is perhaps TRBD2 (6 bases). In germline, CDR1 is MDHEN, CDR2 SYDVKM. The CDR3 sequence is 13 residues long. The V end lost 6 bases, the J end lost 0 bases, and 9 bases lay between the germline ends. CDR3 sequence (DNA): TGTGCCAGCAGCCCGACTAGCTCCTACGAGCAGTACTTC. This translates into CASSPTSSYEQYF.

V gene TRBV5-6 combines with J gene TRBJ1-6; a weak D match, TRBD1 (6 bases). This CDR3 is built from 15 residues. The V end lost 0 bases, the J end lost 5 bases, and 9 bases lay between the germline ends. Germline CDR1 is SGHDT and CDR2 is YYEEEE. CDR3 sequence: CASSLVGQHNSPLHF. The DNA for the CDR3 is TGTGCCAGCAGCTTGGTAGGACAGCATAATTCACCCCTCCACTTT.

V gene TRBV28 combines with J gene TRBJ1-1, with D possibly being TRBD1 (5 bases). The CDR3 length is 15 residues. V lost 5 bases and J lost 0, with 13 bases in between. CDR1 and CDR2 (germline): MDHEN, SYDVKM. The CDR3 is CASSPGGGMNTEAFF. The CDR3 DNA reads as TGTGCCAGCAGTCCCGGGGGGGGAATGAACACTGAAGCTTTCTTT.

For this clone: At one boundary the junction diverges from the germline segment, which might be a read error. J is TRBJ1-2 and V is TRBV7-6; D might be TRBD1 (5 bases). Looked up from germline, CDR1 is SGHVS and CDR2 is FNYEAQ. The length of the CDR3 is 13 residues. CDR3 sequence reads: CASSLDARAHQFF. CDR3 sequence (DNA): TGTGCCAGCAGCTTAGATGCCAGGGCACACCAATTCTTC.

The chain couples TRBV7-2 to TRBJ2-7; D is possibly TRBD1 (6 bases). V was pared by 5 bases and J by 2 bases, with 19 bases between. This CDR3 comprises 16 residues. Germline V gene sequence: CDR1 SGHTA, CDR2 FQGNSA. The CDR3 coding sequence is TGTGCCAGCAGCGGACCCCTTGAGGACAGAACCTACGAGCAGTACTTC. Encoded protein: CASSGPLEDRTYEQYF.

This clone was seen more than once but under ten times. The CDR3 is CASSISSLGYGYTF. Here the CDR3 DNA reads TGTGCCAGTAGTATTTCGTCGCTAGGATATGGCTACACCTTC. This chain connects TRBV19 to TRBJ1-2; D unresolved. The CDR3 sequence is 14 residues long. V shed 3 bases and J shed 5 bases, with 13 bases lying between them. CDR1 and CDR2 (germline): LNHDA, SQIVND (reference sequence).

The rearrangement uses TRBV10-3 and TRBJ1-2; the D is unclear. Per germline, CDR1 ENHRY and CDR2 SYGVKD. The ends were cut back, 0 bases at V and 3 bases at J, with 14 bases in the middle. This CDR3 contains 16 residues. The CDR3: CAISESAGFADYGYTF. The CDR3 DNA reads TGTGCCATCAGTGAGTCGGCGGGGTTCGCCGACTATGGCTACACCTTC.